The 20 T cell receptor beta chains given below trace back to one sample, sequenced in a study of cytomegalovirus exposure and HLA in healthy donors. The PCR employed 60 Vbeta primers together with 13 Jbeta primers. Profiled with immunoSEQ multiplex PCR; TCRdb holds only in-frame clones, not every one. The profile shows under 130,000 clones, 65% to 85% of them singletons. Sequencing input: PBMCs. All receptors derive from a male donor in good health and CMV-seronegative.

The chain couples TRBV7-2 to TRBJ1-2; possibly TRBD1 for D (6 bases). V lost 1 base, J lost 3 bases, and 9 bases lay in between. CDR1 is SGHTA, CDR2 FQGNSA, per germline. This CDR3 comprises 14 residues. CDR3 in amino acids: CASSLVGGDYGYTF. CDR3 nucleotide sequence: TGTGCCAGCAGCTTAGTAGGGGGGGACTATGGCTACACCTTC.

This clone was detected a few times. The V call is TRBV7-2, the J call TRBJ2-2; TRBD1 matches at 8 bases. The CDR3 extends over 14 amino acids. Trimming removed 3 bases from V and 4 bases from J; junction bases left unmatched: 1. The V gene's germline CDR1 is SGHTA and CDR2 FQGNSA. DNA of the CDR3: TGTGCCAGCAGCTTCACAGGGGGCACCGGGGAGCTGTTTTTT. Protein product: CASSFTGGTGELFF.

This chain uses TRBV6-1 with TRBJ1-5, with a possible D match to TRBD1 (6 bases). The CDR3 sequence is 15 residues long. The V gene lost 8 bases and the J gene lost 0 bases, with 14 bases spanning the gap. Germline assignment: CDR1 MNHNS and CDR2 SASEGT. CDR3 region: CASGMTGYSNQPQHF. CDR3 sequence (DNA): TGTGCCAGCGGGATGACAGGTTATAGCAATCAGCCCCAGCATTTT.

The chain employs TRBV9 and TRBJ1-1; no clear D. The CDR3 covers 16 residues. The V gene's germline CDR1 is SGDLS and CDR2 YYNGEE. V was clipped by 3 bases and J by 0 bases, with 15 bases between them. CDR3 residues: CASSADRDTMNTEAFF. For the CDR3, the DNA is TGTGCCAGCAGCGCGGACCGGGATACAATGAACACTGAAGCTTTCTTT.

V usage is TRBV30 and J usage is TRBJ2-7, with D maybe TRBD2 (5 bases). Looked up from germline, CDR1 is GTSNPN and CDR2 is SVGIG (reference sequence). V was clipped by 0 bases and J by 7 bases, with 7 bases between them. CDR3 length: 11 residues. The CDR3 coding sequence is TGTGCCTGGAGTGTAGGACTGGAGCAGTACTTC. Translation: CAWSVGLEQYF.

This clone is a singleton in its sample. The rearrangement links TRBV4-3 to TRBJ1-5, with no clear D. CDR1 is LGHNA and CDR2 is YSLEER in the germline V gene. The CDR3 consists of 15 residues. The V gene lost 1 base and the J gene lost 4 bases, with 11 bases spanning the gap. CDR3 protein: CASSQAWAENQPQHF. The CDR3 DNA is TGCGCCAGCAGCCAAGCTTGGGCAGAGAATCAGCCCCAGCATTTT.

V gene TRBV19 combines with J gene TRBJ1-4; D is perhaps TRBD1 (6 bases). Germline V gene lookup returns CDR1 LNHDA and CDR2 SQIVND (reference sequence). The V end was cut by 4 bases, the J end by 8 bases, with 17 bases between. The CDR3 is made up of 15 amino acids. The chain's CDR3 is CASSRGPGVGEKLFF. The CDR3 DNA follows: TGTGCCAGTAGTAGGGGTCCAGGGGTAGGGGAAAAACTGTTTTTT. Together with reference TRBV19 and TRBJ1-4, the CDR3 gives the full variable domain: DGGITQSPKYLFRKEGQNVTLSCEQNLNHDAMYWYRQDPGQGLRLIYYSQIVNDFQKGDIAEGYSVSREKKESFPLTVTSAQKNPTAFYLCASSRGPGVGEKLFFGSGTQLSVL.

This clone was recorded only once. This rearrangement joins TRBV7-3 to TRBJ1-2; no reliable D call. V was cut by 5 bases and J by 2 bases, with 9 bases left in between. Germline V gene data show CDR1 as SGHTA and CDR2 as FQGTGA. This CDR3 spans 13 amino acids. The CDR3 loop reads CASSPDKNYGYTF. The CDR3 bases are TGTGCCAGCAGCCCAGACAAGAACTATGGCTACACCTTC.

The J gene is TRBJ2-5, the V gene TRBV5-1, with 7 nucleotides matching TRBD2. The junction had 7 bases not matched to a gene; V was cut back by 0 bases and J by 5 bases. The CDR3 totals 15 residues. The germline gives CDR1 SGHRS, CDR2 YFSETQ. In DNA form, the CDR3 reads TGCGCCAGCAGCTTGGCCCAACTAGCGATCGAGACCCAGTACTTC. Its protein product is CASSLAQLAIETQYF. Combining the CDR3 with reference TRBV5-1 and TRBJ2-5 gives the whole variable domain KAGVTQTPRYLIKTRGQQVTLSCSPISGHRSVSWYQQTPGQGLQFLFEYFSETQRNKGNFPGRFSGRQFSNSRSEMNVSTLELGDSALYLCASSLAQLAIETQYFGPGTRLLVL.

The chain couples TRBV5-8 to TRBJ1-1, with D unclear. CDR1 is SGHTS and CDR2 is YDEGEE in the germline V gene. Between the trimmed V and J ends, which lost 0 bases and 0 bases, there was a span of 3 bases. There are 13 residues in the CDR3. The CDR3 nucleotides read TGTGCCAGCAGCTTGGTAGTGAACACTGAAGCTTTCTTT. The encoded protein is CASSLVVNTEAFF.

A few counts support this clone. As DNA, the CDR3 is TGTGCCAGCAGTCGTCCTCGGGGGGGGATGAACACTGAAGCTTTCTTT. It translates to CASSRPRGGMNTEAFF. V usage is TRBV7-2 and J usage is TRBJ1-1; D possibly corresponds to TRBD1 (5 bases). The germline gives CDR1 SGHTA, CDR2 FQGNSA. With 6 bases removed from V and 0 bases from J, the gap between germline ends came to 17 bases. The CDR3 contains 16 residues.

The V call is TRBV18, the J call TRBJ1-1, with TRBD1 matching 7 bases. The junction had 1 base not matched to a gene; V was cut back by 6 bases and J by 0 bases. The CDR3 contains 13 residues. Germline CDR1 and CDR2: KGHSH and LQKENI. The CDR3 sequence: CASSGQVNTEAFF. The DNA of the CDR3 is TGTGCCAGCTCCGGACAGGTGAACACTGAAGCTTTCTTT.

The gene calls are TRBV11-2 and TRBJ1-1; the D is unclear. With 1 base removed from V and 0 bases from J, the gap between germline ends came to 12 bases. Germline V gene data show CDR1 as SGHAT and CDR2 as FQNNGV. CDR3 length: 16 residues. CDR3 DNA: TGTGCCAGCAGCTTAGTTCCGGCGGGATTGAACACTGAAGCTTTCTTT. Translated: CASSLVPAGLNTEAFF.

The rearrangement links TRBV4-1 to TRBJ2-3, with 10 bases identical to TRBD1. With 3 bases clipped from V and 7 bases from J, the junction kept 4 bases outside the gene matches. There are 14 residues in the CDR3. Germline CDR1 and CDR2: MGHRA and YSYEKL. DNA of the CDR3: TGCGCCAGCAGCCAGGGGGGACAGGGGAATACGCAGTATTTT. Its translation: CASSQGGQGNTQYF.

The J gene is TRBJ1-2, the V gene TRBV10-3; 7 bases line up with TRBD1. The CDR3 is made up of 15 amino acids. With V trimmed by 5 bases and J by 2 bases, 8 bases remained unmatched. Germline CDR1 ENHRY, CDR2 SYGVKD. CDR3 bases: TGTGCCATCAGTAAAGAATCAGGGGGAAACTATGGCTACACCTTC. Protein product: CAISKESGGNYGYTF.

The chain links TRBV5-1 to TRBJ2-5; 11 bases line up with TRBD1. From germline, CDR1 is SGHRS and CDR2 YFSETQ. There are 14 residues in the CDR3. V lost 5 bases and J lost 3; bases outside the gene matches: 3. CDR3 nucleotides: TGCGCCAGCAGAGGACAGGGGGCAGAAGAGACCCAGTACTTC. The encoded protein is CASRGQGAEETQYF. Supplemented by reference TRBV5-1 and TRBJ2-5, the full variable domain reads KAGVTQTPRYLIKTRGQQVTLSCSPISGHRSVSWYQQTPGQGLQFLFEYFSETQRNKGNFPGRFSGRQFSNSRSEMNVSTLELGDSALYLCASRGQGAEETQYFGPGTRLLVL.

In this sample, this clone turned up a few times. The rearrangement uses TRBV7-2 and TRBJ1-2; D remains unclear. Germline V lookup: CDR1 SGHTA, CDR2 FQGNSA. The CDR3 covers 11 residues. Trimming stripped 1 base from V and 7 bases from J, with 4 bases between. CDR3 residues: CASSLGGGYTF. The CDR3 DNA reads as TGTGCCAGCAGCTTAGGAGGTGGCTACACCTTC.

The CDR3 nucleotides are TGTGCCGCCCCCGGGGAGGGAGGGTACAATGAGCAGTTCTTC. It encodes CAAPGEGGYNEQFF. This chain connects TRBV6-1 to TRBJ2-1; 7 nucleotides align to TRBD2. Germline values: CDR1 MNHNS, CDR2 SASEGT. This CDR3 is 14 amino acids long. With 11 bases clipped from V and 4 bases from J, the junction kept 11 bases outside the gene matches.

The chain recombines TRBV9 with TRBJ2-6; a possible D gene is TRBD1 (7 bases). The CDR3 loop spans 16 amino acids. CDR1 SGDLS and CDR2 YYNGEE come from the germline V gene. Trimming stripped 3 bases from V and 2 bases from J, with 12 bases between. The CDR3 region has the DNA TGTGCCAGCAGCGGACAGGGAGGCGCTGGGGCCAACGTCCTGACTTTC. It yields the protein CASSGQGGAGANVLTF.

This chain connects TRBV19 to TRBJ1-5; D remains unclear. Germline V gene data show CDR1 as LNHDA and CDR2 as SQIVND (reference sequence). Between the trimmed V and J ends, which lost 10 bases and 5 bases, there was a span of 15 bases. This CDR3 region has 13 residues. CDR3 in DNA: TGTGCCACCTCGACGGACGGGGATCAGCCCCAGCATTTT. Amino acids: CATSTDGDQPQHF.